The 8 T cell receptor beta chains given below trace back to one sample, sequenced in a study of blood T cell repertoires in COVID-19. Using immunoSEQ multiplex PCR, the repertoire was profiled, and TCRdb retains in-frame clones only, with some absent. The data contain 50,000 or so clones, around 90% of them singletons. Sequenced input: peripheral blood. These receptors originate from a human donor in a cohort sampled during active COVID-19.

The chain joins TRBV7-2 to TRBJ2-2, with D uncertain. The CDR3 totals 14 residues. Germline CDR1 reads SGHTA; CDR2 reads FQGNSA. V was pared by 5 bases and J by 1 base, with 8 bases between. As DNA, the CDR3 is TGTGCCAGCAGCCTCCTAGGGAACACCGGGGAGCTGTTTTTT. Protein sequence: CASSLLGNTGELFF.

The V and J genes are TRBV9 and TRBJ2-1; 7 nucleotides agree with TRBD2. Germline V gene sequence: CDR1 SGDLS, CDR2 YYNGEE. The V gene end was trimmed by 1 base and the J gene end by 2 bases; junction bases not matched to a gene: 3. The CDR3 is 15 amino acids. CDR3 in DNA: TGTGCCAGCAGCGTACTAGCGGAGCCCTACAATGAGCAGTTCTTC. Protein sequence: CASSVLAEPYNEQFF.

A few counts support this clone. The rearrangement joins TRBV7-9 to TRBJ2-7; a weak D match, TRBD2 (7 bases). Between the trimmed V and J ends, which lost 4 bases and 4 bases, there was a span of 14 bases. The CDR3 loop spans 14 amino acids. Germline CDR1 reads SEHNR; CDR2 reads FQNEAQ (reference sequence). DNA for the CDR3: TGTGCCAGCAGCTCCGTGGGGGGGCTATACGAGCAGTACTTC. As protein: CASSSVGGLYEQYF.

The V and J genes are TRBV5-1 and TRBJ1-1; no definite D call. Germline V CDR1 and CDR2: SGHRS, YFSETQ. With 4 bases removed from V and 4 bases from J, the gap between germline ends came to 11 bases. CDR3 size: 13 residues. CDR3 loop: CASSVSGGTEAFF. The CDR3 nucleotides read TGCGCCAGCAGCGTCTCAGGTGGCACTGAAGCTTTCTTT. Complete variable domain (other parts from reference TRBV5-1 and TRBJ1-1): KAGVTQTPRYLIKTRGQQVTLSCSPISGHRSVSWYQQTPGQGLQFLFEYFSETQRNKGNFPGRFSGRQFSNSRSEMNVSTLELGDSALYLCASSVSGGTEAFFGQGTRLTVV.

The chain joins TRBV19 to TRBJ1-2, with a tentative D call TRBD1 (6 bases). The CDR3 is 14 amino acids. Germline V lookup: CDR1 LNHDA, CDR2 SQIVND (reference sequence). The V gene lost 0 bases and the J gene lost 7 bases, with 12 bases spanning the gap. DNA of the CDR3: TGTGCCAGTAGTATAGAGACAGGTCCCTCTGGCTACACCTTC. Protein: CASSIETGPSGYTF. The full variable domain, its missing parts supplied by reference TRBV19 and TRBJ1-2, is DGGITQSPKYLFRKEGQNVTLSCEQNLNHDAMYWYRQDPGQGLRLIYYSQIVNDFQKGDIAEGYSVSREKKESFPLTVTSAQKNPTAFYLCASSIETGPSGYTFGSGTRLTVV.

This chain links TRBV6-5 with TRBJ2-1; 11 nucleotides align to TRBD2. The CDR3 is made up of 15 amino acids. The ends lost 7 bases at V and 0 bases at J; junction bases unmatched: 2. CDR1 is MNHEY and CDR2 is SVGAGI in the germline V gene. CDR3 amino acids: CASTGTSGSYNEQFF. Here the CDR3 DNA reads TGTGCCAGCACCGGGACTAGCGGCTCCTACAATGAGCAGTTCTTC.

V gene TRBV19 combines with J gene TRBJ1-5, with no clear D. Germline V CDR1 and CDR2: LNHDA, SQIVND (reference sequence). CDR3 length equals 13 residues. Trimming took off 4 bases at V and 4 bases at J, with 8 bases between the two ends. CDR3 in amino acids: CASSRAGNQPQHF. CDR3 in DNA: TGTGCCAGTAGTAGGGCTGGGAATCAGCCCCAGCATTTT.

The chain links TRBV27 to TRBJ2-7; perhaps TRBD1 as D (5 bases). Germline V gene sequence: CDR1 MNHEY, CDR2 SMNVEV (reference sequence). Trimming left V 8 bases short and J 2 bases short, with 13 bases between. This CDR3 contains 13 residues. CDR3 amino acids: CASPWPGPYEQYV. CDR3 coding DNA: TGTGCCAGCCCCTGGCCAGGGCCCTACGAGCAGTACGTC.